These 10 T cell receptor beta chains were all obtained from the same sample, sequenced in a study of CD8+CD57+ T cells in acquired aplastic anemia. The TCR beta profiling, which covered VDJ combination and CDR3 sequence, was carried out using genomic DNA as the template. TCRdb reprocessed the reads via MiXCR and lists one record per CDR3 protein. Of under 200,000 distinct CDR3 sequences in the sample, approximately 44% were seen once. The sequencing sample was made of sorted CD4+, CD8+, or CD8+CD57+ T cells (not recorded which) from PBMCs. Receptors were obtained from a human donor in good health.

This clonotype was counted at least ten times. The chain joins TRBV12-3 or TRBV12-4 to TRBJ1-5; the D gene is possibly TRBD1 (5 bases). Trimming pared 2 bases from V and 4 bases from J, leaving 18 bases between. CDR3 length: 17 amino acids. The CDR3 sequence is CASSLSPGNGGNQPQHF. For the CDR3, the DNA is TGTGCCAGCAGTTTAAGTCCAGGGAACGGTGGGAATCAGCCCCAGCATTTT.

In this sample, this clonotype turned up once. This chain connects TRBV7-3 to TRBJ2-5; D not certain. The germline V and J ends were trimmed by 1 base and 9 bases, with 15 bases remaining between them. Germline CDR1 is SGHTA and CDR2 is FQGTGA. The CDR3 spans 14 residues. CDR3 residues: CASSLNGAGCAQYF. DNA of the CDR3: TGTGCCAGCAGCTTAAATGGTGCCGGGTGCGCCCAGTACTTC.

The gene calls are TRBV12-3 or TRBV12-4 and TRBJ2-5; 10 nucleotides align to TRBD1. CDR3 length: 14 amino acids. The ends lost 3 bases at V and 5 bases at J; junction bases unmatched: 3. The CDR3 nucleotides are TGTGCCAGCAGTTTCTTGGACAGGGGGGAGACCCAGTACTTC. Protein sequence: CASSFLDRGETQYF.

This clonotype was picked up many times. The chain has TRBV20-1 and TRBJ2-3; 10 nucleotides match TRBD2. Germline lookup yields CDR1 DFQATT and CDR2 SNEGSKA (reference sequence). The CDR3 runs 13 residues. The chain's CDR3 is CIATSGNTDTQYF. The CDR3, as DNA: TGCATCGCTACTAGCGGGAACACAGATACGCAGTATTTT.

As to this clonotype: Possible read error: a much larger clone is one base away. The CDR3 protein is CSARSWDRGLADEKLFF. The CDR3 DNA follows: TGCAGTGCTAGAAGCTGGGACAGGGGGCTTGCGGATGAAAAACTGTTTTTT. This sequence joins TRBV20-1 and TRBJ1-4, with 12 bases fitting TRBD1. The CDR3 extends over 17 amino acids. V was clipped by 2 bases and J by 6 bases; unmatched bases: 10. The germline V gene encodes CDR1 DFQATT and CDR2 SNEGSKA (reference sequence).

Comments on this clonotype: One end of the junction does not line up with germline, which may come from a read error. The rearrangement joins TRBV10-1 to TRBJ1-6; tentatively, D is TRBD1 (5 bases). CDR3 length: 13 residues. Germline V gene sequence: CDR1 WNHNN, CDR2 SYGVQD (reference sequence). The CDR3 DNA is TGCGCCAGCAGTGGTCAGAGGGGCTCACCCTTCCACTTT. Amino acid sequence: CASSGQRGSPFHF.

The chain uses TRBV20-1 and TRBJ2-7; no definite D call. This CDR3 has 12 amino acids. Looked up from germline, CDR1 is DFQATT and CDR2 is SNEGSKA (reference sequence). V lost 3 bases and J lost 4, with 10 bases in between. Written as DNA, the CDR3 is TGCAGTGCTAGGTCCGGGCTTTACGAGCAGTACTTC. Translating gives CSARSGLYEQYF.

In DNA, the CDR3 is TGTGCCAGCAGCTTAGCCATCGGGCGTTCCTACGAGCAGTACTTC. Translation: CASSLAIGRSYEQYF. V usage is TRBV7-8 and J usage is TRBJ2-7; D is uncertain. The CDR3 loop spans 15 amino acids. V lost 0 bases and J lost 1, with 10 bases in between. Germline lookup yields CDR1 SGHVS and CDR2 FQNEAQ.

In this sample, this clonotype turned up many times. The chain joins TRBV5-1 to TRBJ1-2, with TRBD1 matching 7 bases. With V trimmed by 0 bases and J by 6 bases, 2 bases remained unmatched. The CDR3 contains 13 residues. CDR1 and CDR2 from the germline V gene are SGHRS and YFSETQ. The CDR3 DNA is TGCGCCAGCAGCTTGGGTGACAGGGATGGCTACACCTTC. Its translation is CASSLGDRDGYTF.

The chain employs TRBV7-9 and TRBJ2-7; D remains ambiguous. Germline CDR1 and CDR2: SEHNR and FQNEAQ (reference sequence). Trimming removed 1 base at V and 1 base at J, with 8 bases between. The CDR3 is 14 amino acids. The CDR3 loop is CASSLDGLSYEQYF. CDR3 in DNA: TGTGCCAGCAGCTTAGACGGGCTGTCCTACGAGCAGTACTTC.